Below are 10 T cell receptor beta chains sequenced from a single sample in a study of T-cell memory formation after mild COVID-19. TCRdb fed the 5' RACE reads into MiXCR, producing one record per CDR3 protein. The repertoire consists of 300,000 to 400,000 distinct CDR3 sequences, with roughly 21% occurring once and the leading ten covering 9.5% to 15%. Sequenced input: PBMCs or a T cell subset sorted from them (not recorded which). These receptors were obtained from an adult woman who had mild COVID-19 (a few samples of this study predate the infection). Cell type and time point are not known.

The DNA of the CDR3 is TGCAGTGCTAACCAGGCGTCAGCGGGGGACTATGGCTACACCTTC. It translates to CSANQASAGDYGYTF. The chain is built from TRBV20-1 and TRBJ1-2; possibly TRBD1 for D (5 bases). Germline V gene lookup returns CDR1 DFQATT and CDR2 SNEGSKA (reference sequence). Trimming shortened V by 4 bases and J by 3 bases, and 18 bases separated the two germline ends. The CDR3 is made up of 15 amino acids.

This chain links TRBV5-1 with TRBJ2-1, with TRBD1 identical over 9 bases. CDR1 SGHRS and CDR2 YFSETQ come from the germline V gene. The CDR3 has 13 residues. V lost 3 bases to trimming and J lost 16 bases; unmatched junction nucleotides: 11. The CDR3, as DNA: TGCGCCAGCAGCTCCGGGACAGGGCCAAGCTCATTCTTC. Translating it yields CASSSGTGPSSFF.

CDR3 DNA: TGTGCCAGCAGTTCAGGGGGCCTCGGAGGCTCACCCCTCCACTTT. Encoded protein: CASSSGGLGGSPLHF. V gene TRBV28 combines with J gene TRBJ1-6; 8 nucleotides agree with TRBD1. The CDR3 length is 15 residues. Germline V CDR1 and CDR2: MDHEN, SYDVKM. Trimming took 4 bases from V and 10 from J; bases not matched to a gene: 9.

In this sample, this clonotype turned up a few times. The genes are TRBV6-2 or TRBV6-3 and TRBJ1-5; tentatively, D is TRBD1 (5 bases). The CDR3 runs 13 residues. Trimming removed 2 bases at V and 7 bases at J, with 9 bases between. Germline V gives CDR1 MNHEY, CDR2 SVGEGT. The CDR3: CASSYRRTQPQHF. In DNA, the CDR3 is TGTGCCAGCAGTTACCGGAGGACACAGCCCCAGCATTTT.

The table lists this clonotype with a few counts. The rearrangement uses TRBV25-1 and TRBJ2-7; 9 nucleotides align to TRBD2. The germline gives CDR1 MGHDK, CDR2 SYGVNS. This CDR3 region has 15 residues. Trimming cost V 7 bases and J 4 bases; bases outside gene matches: 11. The CDR3 is CASMGSAGGEYEQYF. The CDR3 nucleotides are TGTGCCAGCATGGGTTCGGCGGGAGGGGAGTACGAGCAGTACTTC.

This clonotype was observed a few times. The V and J genes are TRBV19 and TRBJ1-1, with unresolved D. The V gene's germline CDR1 is LNHDA and CDR2 SQIVND (reference sequence). This CDR3 contains 12 residues. Trimming took 6 bases from V and 2 from J, leaving 7 bases between them. Written as DNA, the CDR3 is TGTGCCAGTAGATATAGCAACACTGAAGCTTTCTTT. Amino acid sequence: CASRYSNTEAFF. The full variable domain, completed using reference TRBV19 and TRBJ1-1, is DGGITQSPKYLFRKEGQNVTLSCEQNLNHDAMYWYRQDPGQGLRLIYYSQIVNDFQKGDIAEGYSVSREKKESFPLTVTSAQKNPTAFYLCASRYSNTEAFFGQGTRLTVV.

This clonotype came up a few times. The V and J genes are TRBV18 and TRBJ2-1, with D possibly called TRBD1 or TRBD2 (5 bases each). Germline V gives CDR1 KGHSH, CDR2 LQKENI. CDR3 size: 11 residues. V shed 6 bases and J shed 9 bases, with 9 bases lying between them. The CDR3 protein is CASSGEGEQFF. Written as DNA, the CDR3 is TGTGCCAGCTCGGGGGAAGGTGAGCAGTTCTTC.

This clonotype was recorded a few times. This chain links TRBV5-8 with TRBJ1-1; D unclear. The CDR3 loop spans 13 amino acids. V gave up 1 base and J gave up 4 bases, with 8 bases separating them. Germline CDR1 reads SGHTS; CDR2 reads YDEGEE. CDR3 in DNA: TGTGCCAGCAGCTTGAGGTCGCGCACTGAAGCTTTCTTT. This codes for CASSLRSRTEAFF. Variable domain in full (rest from reference TRBV5-8 and TRBJ1-1): EAGVTQSPTHLIKTRGQQATLRCSPISGHTSVYWYQQALGLGLQFLLWYDEGEERNRGNFPPRFSGRQFPNYSSELNVNALELEDSALYLCASSLRSRTEAFFGQGTRLTVV.

V usage is TRBV2 and J usage is TRBJ1-6; 10 bases are shared with TRBD1. The CDR3 has 15 amino acids. Trimming at V came to 6 bases and at J to 10 bases, leaving 9 bases not matched to a gene. Per germline, CDR1 SNHLY and CDR2 FYNNEI. As DNA, the CDR3 is TGTGCCAGCAGCCGACGACAGGGGGCCGTATCACCCCTCCACTTT. This sequence encodes CASSRRQGAVSPLHF.

The genes are TRBV2 and TRBJ2-3, with a weak D call TRBD1 (6 bases). Trimming stripped 7 bases from V and 4 bases from J, with 15 bases between. CDR3 length: 14 residues. Germline V lookup: CDR1 SNHLY, CDR2 FYNNEI. For the CDR3, the DNA is TGTGCCAGCATGGGCACTGACAGGCCAGATACGCAGTATTTT. Translating it yields CASMGTDRPDTQYF. Using reference TRBV2 and TRBJ2-3 for the parts outside the CDR3, the full variable domain is EPEVTQTPSHQVTQMGQEVILRCVPISNHLYFYWYRQILGQKVEFLVSFYNNEISEKSEIFDDQFSVERPDGSNFTLKIRSTKLEDSAMYFCASMGTDRPDTQYFGPGTRLTVL.